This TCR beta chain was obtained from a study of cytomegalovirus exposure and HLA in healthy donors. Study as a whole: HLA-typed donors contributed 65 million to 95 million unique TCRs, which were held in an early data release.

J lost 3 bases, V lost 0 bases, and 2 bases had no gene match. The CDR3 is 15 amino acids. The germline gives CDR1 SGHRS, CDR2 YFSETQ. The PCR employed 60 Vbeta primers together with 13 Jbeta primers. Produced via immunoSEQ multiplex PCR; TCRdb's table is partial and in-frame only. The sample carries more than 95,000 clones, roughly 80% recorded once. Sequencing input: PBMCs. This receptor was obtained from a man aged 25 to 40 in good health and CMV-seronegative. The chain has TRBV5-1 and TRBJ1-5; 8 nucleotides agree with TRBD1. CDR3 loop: CASSLAGGPNQPQHF. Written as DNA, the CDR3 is TGCGCCAGCAGCTTGGCAGGGGGCCCCAATCAGCCCCAGCATTTT.